This T cell receptor beta chain was sequenced for a study of OX40 agonist ivuxolimab in advanced cancers. Sequencing was performed with immunoSEQ multiplex PCR; in TCRdb, only in-frame clones are kept and a portion is missing. The sample holds roughly 99,000 clones, approximately 89% seen once. Sequencing was performed on CD4+ or CD8+ T cells sorted from blood, taken in a trial of the OX40 agonist ivuxolimab. The TCR originated in an adult with an advanced solid tumor such as melanoma, head and neck, liver or kidney cancer.

The CDR3 nucleotides are TGTGCCAGCAGTCCCCCCTGGTCGAGCTCCTACGAGCAGTACTTC. Protein sequence: CASSPPWSSSYEQYF. The V call is TRBV28, the J call TRBJ2-7; D remains ambiguous. Germline V gene data show CDR1 as MDHEN and CDR2 as SYDVKM. Trimming took 5 bases from V and 0 from J, leaving 14 bases between them. The CDR3 spans 15 residues.